These 2 T cell receptor beta chains were sequenced from one sample in a study of T cell repertoires in cytomegalovirus infection. TCRdb analysed the reads with MiXCR anew, one entry per CDR3 protein. The top ten hold roughly a quarter of the sample, which has nearly 550,000 distinct CDR3 sequences, more than 15% seen once. Sequencing was done on a sample of CD8+ T cells from PBMCs. The receptor source for this set is a human donor in good health (CMV status not recorded). Some clones in this sample may be carry-over from other donors' samples.

This clonotype has a count of ten or more. J is TRBJ2-7 and V is TRBV7-9; D is possibly TRBD2 (6 bases). This CDR3 is built from 12 residues. V gave up 2 bases and J gave up 7 bases, with 9 bases separating them. In germline, CDR1 is SEHNR, CDR2 FQNEAQ (reference sequence). This CDR3 is CASSLIGGEQYF. The CDR3 DNA follows: TGTGCCAGCAGCTTAATCGGAGGGGAGCAGTACTTC.

This clonotype was observed many times. The chain is built from TRBV4-1 and TRBJ1-6; tentatively, D is TRBD1 (5 bases). CDR1 and CDR2 (germline): MGHRA, YSYEKL. Trimming left V 1 base short and J 2 bases short, with 12 bases between. The CDR3 has 17 residues. CDR3 residues: CASSQAGRGAYNSPLHF. DNA for the CDR3: TGCGCCAGCAGCCAAGCGGGGAGGGGTGCCTATAATTCACCCCTCCACTTT.